A selection of T cell receptor beta chains follows, all from one sample in a study of shared clonotypes between healthy human individuals. TCRdb's table, derived via immunoSEQ multiplex PCR, lists solely in-frame clones and lacks some. The repertoire holds about 1 million clones, with about 70% as singletons. The sample was memory CD4+ T cells sorted from blood. These receptor sequences come from a man younger than 30 in good health. Both conserved end residues are part of each CDR3. D genes are given only for firm matches. Size tells how often a clone was seen (once, few, many) or the class of an expanded clone, and some rows leave it out.

. | TRBJ2-1 | TRBD2 | TRBV7-2 | CASSTSRGGGYNEQFF | TGTGCCAGCAGCACCTCCCGGGGCGGGGGGTACAATGAGCAGTTCTTC
. | TRBJ2-5 | . | TRBV7-2 | CASSLMGGETQYF | TGTGCCAGCAGCTTAATGGGTGGAGAGACCCAGTACTTC
. | TRBJ2-7 | TRBD2 | TRBV6-5 | CASSLLAGGFEQYF | TGTGCCAGCAGTTTACTAGCGGGAGGTTTCGAGCAGTACTTC
. | TRBJ2-4 | . | TRBV10-3 | CAISGGDIQYF | TGTGCCATCAGTGGAGGGGACATTCAGTACTTC
. | TRBJ2-2 | . | TRBV19 | CASKQLANTGELFF | TGTGCCAGTAAGCAGTTGGCGAACACCGGGGAGCTGTTTTTT
once | TRBJ1-1 | TRBD1 | TRBV27 | CASSAGTGGGRTEAFF | TGTGCCAGCAGTGCCGGGACAGGGGGCGGGAGGACTGAAGCTTTCTTT
. | TRBJ2-2 | . | TRBV30 | CAWSWGYNGELFF | TGTGCCTGGAGTTGGGGGTACAACGGGGAGCTGTTTTTT
few | TRBJ2-2 | TRBD2 | TRBV7-8 | CASSLGGLAAANTGELFF | TGTGCCAGCAGCTTAGGGGGACTAGCGGCCGCGAACACCGGGGAGCTGTTTTTT
. | TRBJ1-2 | . | TRBV6-1 | CASSESAKYGYTF | TGTGCCAGCAGTGAATCGGCAAAATATGGCTACACCTTC
. | TRBJ2-7 | . | TRBV6-5 | CASSARGEQYF | TGTGCCAGCAGTGCAAGGGGGGAGCAGTACTTC
. | TRBJ2-1 | TRBD2 | TRBV10-3 | CAIKGGSSNEQFF | TGTGCCATCAAGGGCGGGAGTAGCAATGAGCAGTTCTTC
. | TRBJ2-5 | . | TRBV6-5 | CASSGAYGFGETQYF | TGTGCCAGCAGCGGCGCCTACGGGTTCGGGGAGACCCAGTACTTC
. | TRBJ2-1 | . | TRBV10-3 | CAISGGGGGGSSYNEQFF | TGTGCCATCAGTGGCGGGGGAGGTGGGGGCAGCTCCTACAATGAGCAGTTCTTC
. | TRBJ1-2 | TRBD1 | TRBV25-1 | CARCTRDRGTVRYGYTF | TGTGCCAGATGCACCCGGGACAGGGGGACAGTTCGCTATGGCTACACCTTC
. | TRBJ1-5 | . | TRBV28 | CASSLQGWAQTQHF | TGTGCCAGCAGTTTACAGGGCTGGGCACAAACCCAGCATTTT
once | TRBJ2-2 | TRBD1 | TRBV5-1 | CASTEDRGQNTGELFF | TGCGCCAGCACCGAGGACAGGGGACAGAACACCGGGGAGCTGTTTTTT
once | TRBJ2-7 | . | TRBV30 | CAWNGLGSYEQYF | TGTGCCTGGAACGGACTCGGCTCCTACGAGCAGTACTTC
. | TRBJ2-7 | . | TRBV28 | CASSSEQLPYEQYF | TGTGCCAGCAGTTCTGAGCAGTTGCCTTACGAGCAGTACTTC
. | TRBJ2-5 | . | TRBV20-1 | CSARQRETQYF | TGCAGTGCTAGACAGAGAGAGACCCAGTACTTC
few | TRBJ1-1 | TRBD1 | TRBV30 | CAWKTGENTEAFF | TGTGCCTGGAAAACAGGGGAGAACACTGAAGCTTTCTTT
. | TRBJ2-5 | . | TRBV21-1 | CASSKAQYSDLASGRKETQYF | TGTGCCAGCAGCAAAGCTCAGTATTCGGATCTGGCTAGCGGGAGAAAAGAGACCCAGTACTTC
few | TRBJ2-2 | TRBD2 | TRBV5-6 | CASSSGTSGRLTGELFF | TGTGCCAGCAGCTCCGGGACTAGCGGGAGGTTAACCGGGGAGCTGTTTTTT
. | TRBJ2-2 | TRBD2 | TRBV4-3 | CASSPRGVTGELFF | TGCGCCAGCAGCCCCCGGGGGGTAACCGGGGAGCTGTTTTTT
. | TRBJ1-5 | TRBD1 | TRBV5-1 | CASSHGPRGSHQPQHF | TGCGCCAGCAGCCATGGCCCCAGGGGGTCGCATCAGCCCCAGCATTTT
. | TRBJ2-3 | . | TRBV6-1 | CASSWTASTDTQYF | TGTGCCAGCAGTTGGACCGCTAGCACAGATACGCAGTATTTT
. | TRBJ1-6 | TRBD1 | TRBV4-2 | CASSQETGGNSPLHF | TGTGCCAGCAGCCAAGAGACAGGGGGTAATTCACCCCTCCACTTT
. | TRBJ2-2 | . | TRBV5-1 | CASSRVQVNTGELFF | TGCGCCAGCAGCCGCGTACAGGTGAACACCGGGGAGCTGTTTTTT
. | TRBJ2-2 | . | TRBV10-2 | CASSVWDTKNTGELFF | TGCGCCAGCAGTGTGTGGGACACAAAAAACACCGGGGAGCTGTTTTTT
few | TRBJ1-1 | . | TRBV19 | CPGNTEAFF | TGTCCCGGGAACACTGAAGCTTTCTTT
. | TRBJ1-5 | . | TRBV4-3 | CASSQDGGSQPQHF | TGCGCCAGCAGCCAAGATGGGGGGAGTCAGCCCCAGCATTTT
once | TRBJ2-1 | . | TRBV19 | CASSLGLGVGEQFF | TGTGCCAGTAGTCTGGGACTCGGGGTGGGTGAGCAGTTCTTC
few | TRBJ1-2 | . | TRBV6-5 | CASSYEGWSGYTF | TGTGCCAGCAGTTACGAGGGTTGGTCTGGCTACACCTTC
. | TRBJ2-7 | TRBD2 | TRBV6-1 | CASTQSGRYEQYF | TGTGCCAGCACCCAGAGCGGGAGGTACGAGCAGTACTTC
. | TRBJ2-3 | TRBD1 | TRBV12-5 | CASGYGQGTGDTQYF | TGTGCTAGTGGTTACGGACAGGGGACAGGGGATACGCAGTATTTT
. | TRBJ2-7 | TRBD2 | TRBV7-2 | CASSPTGTSTAEQYF | TGTGCCAGCAGCCCTACCGGGACTAGCACCGCCGAGCAGTACTTC
. | TRBJ1-6 | . | TRBV30 | CAWMTGLNSPLHF | TGTGCCTGGATGACAGGTTTGAATTCACCCCTCCACTTT
. | TRBJ2-4 | TRBD2 | TRBV30 | CAWSWGGEGDIQYF | TGTGCCTGGAGTTGGGGGGGAGAAGGCGACATTCAGTACTTC
. | TRBJ1-6 | . | TRBV5-1 | CASTQDTGLDNSPLHF | TGCGCCAGCACCCAGGACACGGGTTTGGATAATTCACCCCTCCACTTT
. | TRBJ2-2 | . | TRBV6-6 | CASIERSYTGELFF | TGTGCCAGCATCGAAAGGAGTTACACCGGGGAGCTGTTTTTT
many | TRBJ2-3 | . | TRBV7-2 | CASSLGRGRDTQYF | TGTGCCAGCAGCTTAGGGCGGGGCAGGGATACGCAGTATTTT
. | TRBJ2-1 | . | TRBV10-3 | CAIRPGPSDNEQFF | TGTGCCATCAGACCGGGACCATCAGACAATGAGCAGTTCTTC
. | TRBJ2-5 | TRBD1 | TRBV19 | CASSIPGQGLGETQYF | TGTGCCAGTAGTATACCGGGACAGGGTCTCGGAGAGACCCAGTACTTC
. | TRBJ2-3 | . | TRBV6-6 | CASIKGGSADTQYF | TGTGCCAGCATTAAGGGGGGGTCGGCAGATACGCAGTATTTT
. | TRBJ1-1 | . | TRBV11-2 | CASSLGLGVMNTEAFF | TGTGCCAGCAGCTTAGGTCTGGGGGTTATGAACACTGAAGCTTTCTTT